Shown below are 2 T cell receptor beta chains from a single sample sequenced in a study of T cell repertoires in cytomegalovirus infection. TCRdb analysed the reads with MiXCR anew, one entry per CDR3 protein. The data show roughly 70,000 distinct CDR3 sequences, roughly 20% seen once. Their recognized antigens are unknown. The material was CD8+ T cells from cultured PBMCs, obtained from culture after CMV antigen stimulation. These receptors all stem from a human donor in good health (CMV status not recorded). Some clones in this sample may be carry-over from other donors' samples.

The CDR3 DNA follows: TGTGCCAGCAGGGTTGTGGATACGCAGTATTTT. Translating it yields CASRVVDTQYF. The J gene is TRBJ2-3, the V gene TRBV11-1; D call uncertain. Germline V CDR1 and CDR2: SGHAT, FQDESV (reference sequence). This CDR3 has 11 residues. V was clipped by 6 bases and J by 6 bases, with 7 bases between them.

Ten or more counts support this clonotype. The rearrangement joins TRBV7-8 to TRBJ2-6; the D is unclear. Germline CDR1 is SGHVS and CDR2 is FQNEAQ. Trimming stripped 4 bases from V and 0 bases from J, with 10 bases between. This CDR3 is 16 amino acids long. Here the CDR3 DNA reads TGTGCCAGCAGCTACACAGCGAACTCTGGGGCCAACGTCCTGACTTTC. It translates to CASSYTANSGANVLTF.